This is a list of T cell receptor beta chains from one sample in a study of identifying expanded T cells in peripheral blood. Some clones are missing from TCRdb's copy, which holds only in-frame ones; the method was immunoSEQ multiplex PCR. There are about 82,000 clones in the sample; roughly 90% occur only once, and less than 9.5% lies in the top ten. Sequencing was carried out using blood. Receptors originate from a person aged 18 to 70 in good health. Each CDR3 is given with its conserved first and last residue. A D gene is named only where the DNA matches it firmly. The size field is filled for only some rows; it gives once, few, many or a size class.

CDR3 DNA,CDR3 protein,clone size,J gene,V gene,D gene
TGTGCCAGCAGCTTAAGTCCAGGGGGCGATATCGGGGAGCTGTTTTTT,CASSLSPGGDIGELFF,NA,TRBJ2-2,TRBV7-7,TRBD1
TGTGCCAGCAGTGGGACAGATTTCGGTGGCTACACCTTC,CASSGTDFGGYTF,NA,TRBJ1-2,TRBV25-1,NA
TGTGCCAGCAGCTTAGGCCCCCGGACTTATAACTATGGCTACACCTTC,CASSLGPRTYNYGYTF,few,TRBJ1-2,TRBV7-9,NA
TGTGCCAGCAGCTTAGCGTTAGGGGGTTCAAGCGAGCAGTTCTTC,CASSLALGGSSEQFF,NA,TRBJ2-1,TRBV7-2,NA
TGTGCCAGCTCCCCTAGACAGTACAATGAGCAGTTCTTC,CASSPRQYNEQFF,NA,TRBJ2-1,TRBV18,NA
TGTGCCAGCAGCTTAGGGACTCAGGACGAGCAGTACTTC,CASSLGTQDEQYF,NA,TRBJ2-7,TRBV11-2,NA
TGTGCCAGCACCACGATGAGGGCTGAAGCTTTCTTT,CASTTMRAEAFF,NA,TRBJ1-1,TRBV7-9,NA
TGTGCCAGCAGCCCAAGAGCTGGAAGCACAGATACGCAGTATTTT,CASSPRAGSTDTQYF,NA,TRBJ2-3,TRBV7-9,NA
TGTGCCTGGAGTGTTGGAGGGCCCTCAGCCCAGTACTTC,CAWSVGGPSAQYF,NA,TRBJ2-5,TRBV30,NA
TGTGCCTTAAAAACCGGGACAGGGTCGTACACCGGGGAGCTGTTTTTT,CALKTGTGSYTGELFF,NA,TRBJ2-2,TRBV30,TRBD1
TGTGCCAGCAGCACGACAGGGGTTGAGACTGAAGCTTTCTTT,CASSTTGVETEAFF,NA,TRBJ1-1,TRBV9,TRBD1
TGTGCCAGCAGCCCGACAGGGGATTATGGCTACACCTTC,CASSPTGDYGYTF,once,TRBJ1-2,TRBV7-2,TRBD1
TGTGCCAGCTCACCAACCCGGACTAGCGGGAGTGTCGTATCCACCGGGGAGCTGTTTTTT,CASSPTRTSGSVVSTGELFF,NA,TRBJ2-2,TRBV18,TRBD2
TGTGCCAGCAGCTTAACGCCCGGGGATAACTATGGCTACACCTTC,CASSLTPGDNYGYTF,NA,TRBJ1-2,TRBV5-5,NA
TGTGCCAGCAGCTCTCTCTCCGGGCGGACCCAGTACTTC,CASSSLSGRTQYF,NA,TRBJ2-5,TRBV7-2,NA
TGTGCCAGCAGCGCCCGGGGGTCCAGAAGCAATGAGCAGTTCTTC,CASSARGSRSNEQFF,NA,TRBJ2-1,TRBV9,NA
TGTGCCAGCAGTGAAGCTTGGCAGGTTGGCTACACCTTC,CASSEAWQVGYTF,NA,TRBJ1-2,TRBV6-1,NA
TGTGCCAGCAGCAAACTCAGGGGACAGATCAATCAGCCCCAGCATTTT,CASSKLRGQINQPQHF,NA,TRBJ1-5,TRBV21-1,NA
TGTGCCAGCAGCCAAGAAGCCCCGACAGGAGGGCCCCAGCATTTT,CASSQEAPTGGPQHF,once,TRBJ1-5,TRBV4-2,NA
TGTGCCAGCAGCTCGCATGGGGGTCTAGTAGGCTATGGCTACACCTTC,CASSSHGGLVGYGYTF,NA,TRBJ1-2,TRBV7-8,NA
TGCGCCAGCAGCCAAGGTCTAGCGGGAGGAGAGGAGCAGTACTTC,CASSQGLAGGEEQYF,NA,TRBJ2-7,TRBV4-3,TRBD2
TGTGCCAGCAGTGAAAGGCCGGGGACAGGGTCCAGGAATGAGCAGTTCTTC,CASSERPGTGSRNEQFF,NA,TRBJ2-1,TRBV6-1,TRBD1
TGTGCCAGCAGGATTGGAACCTACAATGAGCAGTTCTTC,CASRIGTYNEQFF,NA,TRBJ2-1,TRBV6-1,NA